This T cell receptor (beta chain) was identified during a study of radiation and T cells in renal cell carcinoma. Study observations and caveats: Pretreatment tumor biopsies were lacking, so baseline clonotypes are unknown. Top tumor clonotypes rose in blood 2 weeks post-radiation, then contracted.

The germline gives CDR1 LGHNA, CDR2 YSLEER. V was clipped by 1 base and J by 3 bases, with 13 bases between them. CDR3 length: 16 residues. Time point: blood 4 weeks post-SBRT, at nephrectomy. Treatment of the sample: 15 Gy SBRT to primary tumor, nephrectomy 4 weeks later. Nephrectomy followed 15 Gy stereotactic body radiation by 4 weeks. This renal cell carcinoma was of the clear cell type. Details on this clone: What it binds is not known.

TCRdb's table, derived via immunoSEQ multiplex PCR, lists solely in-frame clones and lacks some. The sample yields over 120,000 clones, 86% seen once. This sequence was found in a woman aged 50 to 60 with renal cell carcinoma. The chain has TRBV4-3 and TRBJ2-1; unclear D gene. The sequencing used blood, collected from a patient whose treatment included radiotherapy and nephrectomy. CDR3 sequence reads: CASSQGRLFYYNEQFF. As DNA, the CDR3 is TGCGCCAGCAGCCAAGGACGGCTTTTTTACTACAATGAGCAGTTCTTC.